One sample yielded the 9 T cell receptor beta chains listed below, sequenced in a study of blood T cell repertoires in COVID-19. Sequencing was performed with immunoSEQ multiplex PCR; in TCRdb, only in-frame clones are kept and a portion is missing. The sample shows 350,000 or so clones, around 87% of them seen only once. The specimen was peripheral blood. These receptors were collected from a woman aged 25 to 39 with COVID-19, enrolled during active disease.

A remark on this clone: Other DNA sequences of this sample code for an identical CDR3. The chain couples TRBV5-1 to TRBJ2-2; tentative D call: TRBD2 (7 bases). Germline V gene data show CDR1 as SGHRS and CDR2 as YFSETQ. This CDR3 comprises 16 residues. V was cut by 3 bases and J by 2 bases, with 14 bases left in between. CDR3 DNA: TGCGCCAGCAGCTGGGGGCTAGCGGTTAACACCGGGGAGCTGTTTTTT. Translation gives CASSWGLAVNTGELFF.

In its sample, this clone was seen a few times. The gene calls are TRBV7-9 and TRBJ2-1; 11 nucleotides align to TRBD2. J was trimmed by 6 bases and V by 3 bases; bases with no gene match: 10. Germline CDR1 SEHNR, CDR2 FQNEAQ (reference sequence). There are 17 residues in the CDR3. CDR3 nucleotide sequence: TGTGCCAGCAGCTTGGCACCGGGACTAGCGGACACCAATGAGCAGTTCTTC. This codes for CASSLAPGLADTNEQFF.

The V call is TRBV6-1, the J call TRBJ2-4; 12 positions agree with TRBD2. Per the germline V gene, CDR1 is MNHNS and CDR2 is SASEGT. V shed 0 bases and J 8 bases; nucleotides not matched to a gene: 14. CDR3 size: 19 residues. The DNA of the CDR3 is TGTGCCAGCAGTGAAGCGCGGACTAGCGGGATCGCGGGCAGGGACATTCAGTACTTC. The encoded protein is CASSEARTSGIAGRDIQYF.

V is TRBV27 and J is TRBJ1-1; TRBD1 is a possible D gene (6 bases). This CDR3 contains 15 residues. CDR1 is MNHEY, CDR2 SMNVEV, per germline (reference sequence). V lost 5 bases to trimming and J lost 1 base, with 14 bases between them. DNA for the CDR3: TGTGCCAGCAGTCCAACCGGGACACAGAACACTGAAGCTTTCTTT. Translation gives CASSPTGTQNTEAFF.

The chain couples TRBV2 to TRBJ2-7; the match to TRBD1 covers 9 bases. The CDR3 has 14 residues. The J segment lost 2 bases and the V segment lost 5 bases, leaving 4 bases of the junction unmatched. CDR1 is SNHLY and CDR2 is FYNNEI in the germline V gene. CDR3 nucleotide sequence: TGTGCCAGCAGTCCCGGGACAGGGCCCTACGAGCAGTACTTC. Protein sequence: CASSPGTGPYEQYF.

V gene TRBV7-8 combines with J gene TRBJ2-2, with TRBD2 matching 9 bases. Germline V CDR1 and CDR2: SGHVS, FQNEAQ. Losses at the gene ends were 3 bases for V and 2 bases for J; bases not matched to a gene: 13. The CDR3 runs 19 residues. The CDR3: CASSFLGVAGVLNTGELFF. Here the CDR3 DNA reads TGTGCCAGCAGCTTCCTCGGGGTAGCGGGGGTTTTAAACACCGGGGAGCTGTTTTTT.

The chain is built from TRBV27 and TRBJ2-5; weak D call: TRBD2 (5 bases). CDR3 length equals 13 residues. Germline CDR1 is MNHEY and CDR2 is SMNVEV (reference sequence). Trimming removed 5 bases at V and 7 bases at J, with 14 bases between. CDR3 amino acids: CASSIGLLGTQYF. DNA of the CDR3: TGTGCCAGCAGTATTGGACTTTTGGGGACCCAGTACTTC.

The chain joins TRBV4-1 to TRBJ2-1, with D maybe TRBD1 (5 bases). V was pared by 0 bases and J by 9 bases, with 15 bases between. Germline CDR1 and CDR2: MGHRA and YSYEKL. This CDR3 region has 15 residues. CDR3 bases: TGCGCCAGCAGCCAAGATGACAGAGCTCCTGTTGAGCAGTTCTTC. Translation: CASSQDDRAPVEQFF.

This chain connects TRBV25-1 to TRBJ1-1; tentative D call: TRBD1 (6 bases). CDR1 is MGHDK and CDR2 is SYGVNS in the germline V gene. This CDR3 is built from 14 residues. Between the trimmed V and J ends, which lost 3 bases and 1 base, there was a span of 9 bases. The CDR3 here is CASSDPTGNTEAFF. The CDR3 nucleotides are TGTGCCAGCAGTGATCCGACAGGGAACACTGAAGCTTTCTTT.